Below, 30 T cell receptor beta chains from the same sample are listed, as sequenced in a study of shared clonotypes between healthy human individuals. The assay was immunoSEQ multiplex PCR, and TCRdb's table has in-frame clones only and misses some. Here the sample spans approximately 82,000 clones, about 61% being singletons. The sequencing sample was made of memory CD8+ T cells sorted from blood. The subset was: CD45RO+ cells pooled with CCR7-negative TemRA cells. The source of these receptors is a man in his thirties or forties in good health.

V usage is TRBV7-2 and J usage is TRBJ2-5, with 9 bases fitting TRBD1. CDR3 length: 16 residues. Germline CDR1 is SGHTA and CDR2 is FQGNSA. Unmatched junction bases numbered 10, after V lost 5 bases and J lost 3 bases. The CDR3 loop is CASSPRFWTGEETQYF. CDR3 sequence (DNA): TGTGCCAGCAGCCCCCGGTTTTGGACAGGGGAAGAGACCCAGTACTTC.

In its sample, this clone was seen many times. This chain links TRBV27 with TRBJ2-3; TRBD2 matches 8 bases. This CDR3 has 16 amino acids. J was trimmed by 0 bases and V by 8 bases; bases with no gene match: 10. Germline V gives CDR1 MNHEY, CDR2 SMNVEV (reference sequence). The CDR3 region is CASGPGGGLSTDTQYF. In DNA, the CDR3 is TGTGCCAGCGGCCCGGGGGGGGGTCTGAGCACAGATACGCAGTATTTT.

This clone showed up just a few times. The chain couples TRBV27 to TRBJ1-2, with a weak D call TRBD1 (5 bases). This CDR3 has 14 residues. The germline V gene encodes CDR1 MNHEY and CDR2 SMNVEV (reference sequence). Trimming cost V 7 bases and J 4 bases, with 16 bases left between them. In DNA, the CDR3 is TGTGCCAGCAAACCCCAGGACACTCTCTATGGCTACACCTTC. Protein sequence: CASKPQDTLYGYTF.

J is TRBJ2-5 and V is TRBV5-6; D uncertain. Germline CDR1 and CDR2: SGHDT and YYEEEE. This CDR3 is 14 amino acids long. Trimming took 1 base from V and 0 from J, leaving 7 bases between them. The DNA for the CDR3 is TGTGCCAGCAGCTTGTTTCTAGACCAAGAGACCCAGTACTTC. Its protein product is CASSLFLDQETQYF.

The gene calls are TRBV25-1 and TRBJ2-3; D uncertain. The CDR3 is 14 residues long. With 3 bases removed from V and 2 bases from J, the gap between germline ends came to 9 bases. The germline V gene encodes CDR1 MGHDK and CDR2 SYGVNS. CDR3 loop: CASSDIRSTDTQYF. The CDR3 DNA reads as TGTGCCAGCAGTGACATCAGATCCACAGATACGCAGTATTTT. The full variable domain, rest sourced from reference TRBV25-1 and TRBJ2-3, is EADIYQTPRYLVIGTGKKITLECSQTMGHDKMYWYQQDPGMELHLIHYSYGVNSTEKGDLSSESTVSRIRTEHFPLTLESARPSHTSQYLCASSDIRSTDTQYFGPGTRLTVL.

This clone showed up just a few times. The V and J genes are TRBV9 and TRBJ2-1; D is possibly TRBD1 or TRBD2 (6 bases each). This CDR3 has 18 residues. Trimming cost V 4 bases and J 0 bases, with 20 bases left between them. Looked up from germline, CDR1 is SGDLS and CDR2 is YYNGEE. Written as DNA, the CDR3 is TGTGCCAGCAGCCCGACCGGGACTCCCAGGGGCTCCTACAATGAGCAGTTCTTC. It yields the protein CASSPTGTPRGSYNEQFF.

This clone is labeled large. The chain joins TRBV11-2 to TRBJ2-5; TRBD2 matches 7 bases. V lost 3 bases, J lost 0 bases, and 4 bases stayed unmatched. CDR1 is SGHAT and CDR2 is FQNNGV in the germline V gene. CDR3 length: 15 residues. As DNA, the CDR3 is TGTGCCAGCAGCTTCTGGGGGGGACACCAAGAGACCCAGTACTTC. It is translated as CASSFWGGHQETQYF.

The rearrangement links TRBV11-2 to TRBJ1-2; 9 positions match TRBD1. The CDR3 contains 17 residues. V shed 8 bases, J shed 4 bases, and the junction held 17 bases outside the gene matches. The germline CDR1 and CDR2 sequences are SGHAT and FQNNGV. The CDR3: CASGPGTGPFLSYGYTF. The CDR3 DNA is TGTGCCAGCGGCCCCGGGACAGGGCCCTTCTTAAGCTATGGCTACACCTTC.

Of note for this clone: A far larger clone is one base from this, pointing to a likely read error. This chain's CDR3 is CASSELAGPYNEQFF. CDR3 coding DNA: TGTGCCAGCAGTGAACTAGCGGGCCCCTACAATGAGCAGTTCTTC. This chain joins TRBV6-1 and TRBJ2-1; 8 positions match TRBD2. The CDR3 spans 15 residues. The junction had 2 bases not matched to a gene; V was cut back by 2 bases and J by 2 bases. Per germline, CDR1 MNHNS and CDR2 SASEGT.

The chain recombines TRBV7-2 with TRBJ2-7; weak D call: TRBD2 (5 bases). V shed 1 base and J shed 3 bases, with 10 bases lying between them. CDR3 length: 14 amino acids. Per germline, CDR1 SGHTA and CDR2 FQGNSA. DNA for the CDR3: TGTGCCAGCAGCTTAGGCGGGCCTCACTACGAGCAGTACTTC. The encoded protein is CASSLGGPHYEQYF.

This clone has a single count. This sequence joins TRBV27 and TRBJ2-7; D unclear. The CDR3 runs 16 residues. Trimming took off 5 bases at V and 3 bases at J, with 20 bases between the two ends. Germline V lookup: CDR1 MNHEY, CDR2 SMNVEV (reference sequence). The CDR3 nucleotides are TGTGCCAGCAGTGGCGGTGCGCCCTATCTCAACTACGAGCAGTACTTC. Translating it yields CASSGGAPYLNYEQYF.

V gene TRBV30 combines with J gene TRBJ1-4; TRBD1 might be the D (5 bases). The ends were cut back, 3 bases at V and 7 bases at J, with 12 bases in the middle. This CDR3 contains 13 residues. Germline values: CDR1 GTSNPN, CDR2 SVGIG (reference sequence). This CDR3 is CAWSSVQGEKLFF. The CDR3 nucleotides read TGTGCCTGGAGCTCGGTGCAGGGTGAAAAACTGTTTTTT.

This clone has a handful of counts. The CDR3 bases are TGTGCCAGCAGCTTAGATGCGGAGGGGTCTTATTTT. Translation gives CASSLDAEGSYF. The chain combines TRBV7-9 with TRBJ2-3; the D gene is possibly TRBD2 (6 bases). The V gene lost 1 base and the J gene lost 15 bases, with 14 bases spanning the gap. CDR3 length: 12 amino acids. Per the germline V gene, CDR1 is SEHNR and CDR2 is FQNEAQ (reference sequence).

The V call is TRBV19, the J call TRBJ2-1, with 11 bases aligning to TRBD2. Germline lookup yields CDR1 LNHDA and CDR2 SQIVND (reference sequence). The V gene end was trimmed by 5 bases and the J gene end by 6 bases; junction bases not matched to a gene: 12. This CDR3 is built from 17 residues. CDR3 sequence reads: CASSLRSTSGSANEQFF. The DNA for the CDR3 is TGTGCCAGTAGTCTCCGCTCTACTAGCGGGAGTGCCAATGAGCAGTTCTTC. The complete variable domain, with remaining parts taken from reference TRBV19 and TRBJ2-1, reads DGGITQSPKYLFRKEGQNVTLSCEQNLNHDAMYWYRQDPGQGLRLIYYSQIVNDFQKGDIAEGYSVSREKKESFPLTVTSAQKNPTAFYLCASSLRSTSGSANEQFFGPGTRLTVL.

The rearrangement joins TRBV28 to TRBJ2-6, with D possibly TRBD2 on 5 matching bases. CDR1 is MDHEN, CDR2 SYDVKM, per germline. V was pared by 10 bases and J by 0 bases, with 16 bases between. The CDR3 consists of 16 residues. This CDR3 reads CATGGGETSGANVLTF. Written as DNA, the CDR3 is TGTGCCACCGGTGGAGGCGAAACCTCTGGGGCCAACGTCCTGACTTTC.

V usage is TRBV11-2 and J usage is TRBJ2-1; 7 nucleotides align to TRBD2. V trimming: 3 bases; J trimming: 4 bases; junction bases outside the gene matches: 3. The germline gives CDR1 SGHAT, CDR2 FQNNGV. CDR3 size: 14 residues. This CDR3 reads CASSLSGNYNEQFF. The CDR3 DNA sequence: TGTGCCAGCAGCTTGAGCGGGAATTACAATGAGCAGTTCTTC.

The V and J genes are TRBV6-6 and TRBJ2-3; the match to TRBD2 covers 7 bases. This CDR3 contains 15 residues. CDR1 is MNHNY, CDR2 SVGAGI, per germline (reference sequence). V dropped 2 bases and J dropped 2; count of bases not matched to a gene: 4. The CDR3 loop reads CASSYGAGATDTQYF. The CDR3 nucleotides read TGTGCCAGCAGTTACGGGGCGGGAGCCACAGATACGCAGTATTTT.

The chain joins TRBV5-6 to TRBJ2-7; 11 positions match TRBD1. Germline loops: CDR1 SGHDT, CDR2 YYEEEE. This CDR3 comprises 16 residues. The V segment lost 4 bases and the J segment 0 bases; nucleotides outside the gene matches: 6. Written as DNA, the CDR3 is TGTGCCAGCAGCACAGGACAGGGGGCTAGCTCCTACGAGCAGTACTTC. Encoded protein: CASSTGQGASSYEQYF.

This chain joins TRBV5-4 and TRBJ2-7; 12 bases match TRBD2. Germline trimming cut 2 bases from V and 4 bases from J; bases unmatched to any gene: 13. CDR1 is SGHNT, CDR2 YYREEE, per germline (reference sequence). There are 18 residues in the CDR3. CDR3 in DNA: TGTGCCAGCAGCTTATTGCCCCCAGCTAGCGGGAGGGCTTACGAGCAGTACTTC. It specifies CASSLLPPASGRAYEQYF.

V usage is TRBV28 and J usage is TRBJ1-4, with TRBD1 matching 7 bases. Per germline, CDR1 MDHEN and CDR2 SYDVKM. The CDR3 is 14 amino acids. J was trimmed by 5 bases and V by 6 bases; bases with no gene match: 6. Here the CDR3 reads CASSHRDSNEKLFF. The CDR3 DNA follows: TGTGCCAGCAGCCATCGGGACAGCAATGAAAAACTGTTTTTT. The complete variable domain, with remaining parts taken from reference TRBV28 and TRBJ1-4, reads DVKVTQSSRYLVKRTGEKVFLECVQDMDHENMFWYRQDPGLGLRLIYFSYDVKMKEKGDIPEGYSVSREKKERFSLILESASTNQTSMYLCASSHRDSNEKLFFGSGTQLSVL.

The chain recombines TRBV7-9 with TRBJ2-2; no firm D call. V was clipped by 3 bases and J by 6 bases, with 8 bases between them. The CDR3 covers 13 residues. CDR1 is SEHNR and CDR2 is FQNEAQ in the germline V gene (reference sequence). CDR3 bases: TGTGCCAGCAGCTTCATTGAACCCGGGGAGCTGTTTTTT. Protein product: CASSFIEPGELFF.

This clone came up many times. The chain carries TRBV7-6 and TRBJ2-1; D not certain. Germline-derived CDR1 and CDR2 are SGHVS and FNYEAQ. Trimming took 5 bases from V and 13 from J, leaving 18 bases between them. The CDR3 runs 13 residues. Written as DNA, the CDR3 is TGTGCCAGCAGCCTTGTGCGGCCGGGCTTACAGTTCTTC. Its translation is CASSLVRPGLQFF.

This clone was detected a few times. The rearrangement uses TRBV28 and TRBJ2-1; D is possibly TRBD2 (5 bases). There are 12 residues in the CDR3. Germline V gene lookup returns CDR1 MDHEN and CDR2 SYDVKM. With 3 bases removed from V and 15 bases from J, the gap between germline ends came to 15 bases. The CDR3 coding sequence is TGTGCCAGCAGTTTTTTAGGGCCGGGGTCGTTCTTC. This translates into CASSFLGPGSFF.

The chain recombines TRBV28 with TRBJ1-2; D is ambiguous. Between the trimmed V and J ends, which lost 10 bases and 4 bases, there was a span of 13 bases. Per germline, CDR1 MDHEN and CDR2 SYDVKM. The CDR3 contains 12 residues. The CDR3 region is CATQTFPYGYTF. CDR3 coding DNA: TGTGCCACCCAGACATTTCCCTATGGCTACACCTTC.

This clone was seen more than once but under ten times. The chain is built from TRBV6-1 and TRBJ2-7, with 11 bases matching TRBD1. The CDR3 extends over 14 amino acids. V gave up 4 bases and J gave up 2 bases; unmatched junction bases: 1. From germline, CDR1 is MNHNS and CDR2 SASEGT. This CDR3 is CASSVGQGAYEQYF. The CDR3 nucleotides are TGTGCCAGCAGTGTGGGACAGGGGGCCTACGAGCAGTACTTC.

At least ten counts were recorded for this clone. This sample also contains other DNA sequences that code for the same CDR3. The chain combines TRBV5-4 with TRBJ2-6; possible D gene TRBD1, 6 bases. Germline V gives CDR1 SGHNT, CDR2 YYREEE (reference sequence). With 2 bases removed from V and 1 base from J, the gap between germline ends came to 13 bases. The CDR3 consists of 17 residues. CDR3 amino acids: CASSLQDSGSGANVLTF. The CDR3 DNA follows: TGTGCCAGCAGCTTACAGGACAGCGGATCTGGGGCCAACGTCCTGACTTTC.

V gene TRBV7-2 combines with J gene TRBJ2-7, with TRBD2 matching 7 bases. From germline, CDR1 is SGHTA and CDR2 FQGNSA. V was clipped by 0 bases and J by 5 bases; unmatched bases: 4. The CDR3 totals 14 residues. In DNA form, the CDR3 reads TGTGCCAGCAGCTTAGCGACGGGAGGAGACGAGCAGTACTTC. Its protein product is CASSLATGGDEQYF.

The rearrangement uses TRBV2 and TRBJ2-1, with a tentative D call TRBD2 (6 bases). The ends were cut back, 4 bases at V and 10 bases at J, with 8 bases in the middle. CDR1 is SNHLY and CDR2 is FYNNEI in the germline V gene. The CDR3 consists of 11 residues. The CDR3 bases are TGTGCCAGCAGTGTTCGGGGGGAGCAGTTCTTC. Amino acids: CASSVRGEQFF.

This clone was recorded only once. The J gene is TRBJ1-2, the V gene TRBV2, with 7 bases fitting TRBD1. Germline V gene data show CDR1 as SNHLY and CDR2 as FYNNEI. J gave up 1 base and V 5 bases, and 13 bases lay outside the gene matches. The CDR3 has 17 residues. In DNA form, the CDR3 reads TGTGCCAGCAGTTTCCAGACAGGGAACGGGGGTAACTATGGCTACACCTTC. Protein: CASSFQTGNGGNYGYTF.

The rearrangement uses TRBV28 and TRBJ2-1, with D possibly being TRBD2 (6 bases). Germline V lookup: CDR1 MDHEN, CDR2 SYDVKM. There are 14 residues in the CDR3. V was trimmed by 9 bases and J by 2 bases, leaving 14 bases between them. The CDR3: CASTVADPYNEQFF. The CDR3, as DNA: TGTGCCAGTACCGTAGCGGACCCCTACAATGAGCAGTTCTTC. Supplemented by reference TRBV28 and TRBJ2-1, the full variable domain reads DVKVTQSSRYLVKRTGEKVFLECVQDMDHENMFWYRQDPGLGLRLIYFSYDVKMKEKGDIPEGYSVSREKKERFSLILESASTNQTSMYLCASTVADPYNEQFFGPGTRLTVL.